One sample yielded the 20 T cell receptor beta chains listed below, sequenced in a study of OX40 agonist ivuxolimab in advanced cancers. Generated by immunoSEQ multiplex PCR, the TCRdb table keeps only in-frame clones and is missing some. The sample records about 68,000 clones, roughly 88% being singletons. The source material was CD4+ or CD8+ T cells sorted from blood, sampled in a trial of the OX40 agonist ivuxolimab. The receptors were gathered from an adult with an advanced solid tumor such as melanoma, head and neck, liver or kidney cancer.

This clone was counted a single time. The rearrangement links TRBV5-4 to TRBJ2-7; TRBD2 matches 10 bases. The trim removed 0 bases at V and 3 bases at J, leaving 3 bases unmatched. Germline loops: CDR1 SGHNT, CDR2 YYREEE (reference sequence). The CDR3 contains 15 residues. This chain's CDR3 is CASSLDLAGDYEQYF. Written as DNA, the CDR3 is TGTGCCAGCAGCTTGGACCTAGCGGGAGACTACGAGCAGTACTTC. Full variable domain (missing parts from reference TRBV5-4 and TRBJ2-7): ETGVTQSPTHLIKTRGQQVTLRCSSQSGHNTVSWYQQALGQGPQFIFQYYREEENGRGNFPPRFSGLQFPNYSSELNVNALELDDSALYLCASSLDLAGDYEQYFGPGTRLTVT.

This clone came up once. The CDR3 region is CASSFSSGTGSEKLFF. CDR3 nucleotides: TGTGCCAGCAGCTTCTCATCCGGGACAGGGAGCGAAAAACTGTTTTTT. The chain couples TRBV7-2 to TRBJ1-4, with 9 bases identical to TRBD1. Unmatched junction bases numbered 10, after V lost 3 bases and J lost 8 bases. This CDR3 comprises 16 residues. Germline lookup yields CDR1 SGHTA and CDR2 FQGNSA.

The chain uses TRBV27 and TRBJ2-4, with 9 positions matching TRBD1. With 5 bases clipped from V and 1 base from J, the junction kept 3 bases outside the gene matches. This CDR3 has 15 residues. Germline assignment: CDR1 MNHEY and CDR2 SMNVEV (reference sequence). The CDR3 protein is CASSGTGTAKNIQYF. CDR3 DNA: TGTGCCAGCAGTGGGACAGGGACGGCCAAAAACATTCAGTACTTC.

The chain uses TRBV2 and TRBJ1-1; D gene unclear. Trimming removed 5 bases at V and 2 bases at J, with 9 bases between. The CDR3 is 13 residues long. The germline V gene encodes CDR1 SNHLY and CDR2 FYNNEI. Here the CDR3 reads CASSFKPNTEAFF. The DNA of the CDR3 is TGTGCCAGCAGTTTCAAACCCAACACTGAAGCTTTCTTT. Using reference TRBV2 and TRBJ1-1 for the parts outside the CDR3, the full variable domain is EPEVTQTPSHQVTQMGQEVILRCVPISNHLYFYWYRQILGQKVEFLVSFYNNEISEKSEIFDDQFSVERPDGSNFTLKIRSTKLEDSAMYFCASSFKPNTEAFFGQGTRLTVV.

The chain is built from TRBV5-4 and TRBJ2-7; TRBD1 matches at 8 bases. The length of the CDR3 is 16 residues. The V and J ends lost 4 bases and 0 bases, in that order; junction bases with no gene match: 9. Germline assignment: CDR1 SGHNT and CDR2 YYREEE (reference sequence). CDR3 region: CASSPQGDRTSYEQYF. The CDR3 bases are TGTGCCAGCAGCCCCCAAGGGGACAGGACCTCCTACGAGCAGTACTTC.

The chain couples TRBV11-2 to TRBJ2-1; D gene ambiguous. CDR3 length equals 15 residues. V shed 0 bases and J shed 5 bases, with 11 bases lying between them. Germline CDR1 is SGHAT and CDR2 is FQNNGV. The chain's CDR3 is CASSLDRGENNEQFF. The CDR3 nucleotides are TGTGCCAGCAGCTTAGATCGAGGTGAAAACAATGAGCAGTTCTTC.

The rearrangement uses TRBV11-2 and TRBJ1-2, with no clear D. The germline V and J ends were trimmed by 2 bases and 5 bases, with 9 bases remaining between them. CDR3 length: 13 amino acids. CDR1 is SGHAT, CDR2 FQNNGV, per germline. The CDR3 sequence is CASSLMGSYGYTF. The CDR3, as DNA: TGTGCCAGCAGCTTAATGGGCTCATATGGCTACACCTTC.

The CDR3 region has the DNA TGTGCCAGCAGCTTTAGCGGGGGGAGCTCCTACGAGCAGTACTTC. This encodes CASSFSGGSSYEQYF. The rearrangement links TRBV5-5 to TRBJ2-7; 10 bases agree with TRBD2. The CDR3 covers 15 residues. The V gene end was trimmed by 2 bases and the J gene end by 0 bases; junction bases not matched to a gene: 2. CDR1 is SGHKS, CDR2 YYEKEE, per germline (reference sequence).

This chain connects TRBV7-3 to TRBJ1-4, with 7 bases aligning to TRBD1. V shed 4 bases and J 8 bases; nucleotides not matched to a gene: 10. Germline V gene data show CDR1 as SGHTA and CDR2 as FQGTGA. The CDR3 runs 15 residues. The CDR3 reads CASSSLRGFQEKLFF. The CDR3, as DNA: TGTGCCAGCAGCTCTCTCAGGGGGTTTCAGGAAAAACTGTTTTTT.

This chain joins TRBV6-6 and TRBJ2-1; no firm D call. V lost 2 bases to trimming and J lost 3 bases, with 5 bases between them. Germline V gene lookup returns CDR1 MNHNY and CDR2 SVGAGI (reference sequence). The CDR3 contains 13 residues. CDR3 amino acids: CASSYKNYNEQFF. The CDR3 DNA follows: TGTGCCAGCAGTTACAAAAACTACAATGAGCAGTTCTTC.

This chain links TRBV9 with TRBJ2-7; TRBD2 matches 8 bases. With 0 bases clipped from V and 4 bases from J, the junction kept 3 bases outside the gene matches. Germline assignment: CDR1 SGDLS and CDR2 YYNGEE. This CDR3 comprises 14 residues. Here the CDR3 reads CASSVGSGSYEQYF. CDR3 nucleotide sequence: TGTGCCAGCAGCGTAGGGAGCGGGAGTTACGAGCAGTACTTC. Based on the CDR3 plus reference TRBV9 and TRBJ2-7, the full variable domain is DSGVTQTPKHLITATGQRVTLRCSPRSGDLSVYWYQQSLDQGLQFLIQYYNGEERAKGNILERFSAQQFPDLHSELNLSSLELGDSALYFCASSVGSGSYEQYFGPGTRLTVT.

The V gene is TRBV7-9, the J gene TRBJ1-1; a weak D match, TRBD1 (6 bases). This CDR3 region has 13 residues. Trimming cost V 1 base and J 6 bases, with 9 bases left between them. Germline V gene data show CDR1 as SEHNR and CDR2 as FQNEAQ (reference sequence). This chain's CDR3 is CASSLEGGAEAFF. The CDR3 DNA sequence: TGTGCCAGCAGCTTAGAAGGGGGGGCTGAAGCTTTCTTT.

The chain has TRBV28 and TRBJ2-7; D is ambiguous. CDR1 and CDR2 (germline): MDHEN, SYDVKM. Trimming took off 3 bases at V and 4 bases at J, with 13 bases between the two ends. The CDR3 runs to 14 residues. The CDR3 nucleotides are TGTGCCAGCAGTTTGGCTCCCCGATTTTACGAGCAGTACTTC. Amino acid sequence: CASSLAPRFYEQYF.

The chain combines TRBV28 with TRBJ2-7; the match to TRBD2 covers 11 bases. Germline V gives CDR1 MDHEN, CDR2 SYDVKM. The CDR3 has 18 amino acids. J gave up 5 bases and V 7 bases, and 19 bases lay outside the gene matches. The CDR3 region is CASTTHTGTSGGEDEQYF. The CDR3 DNA reads TGTGCCAGCACCACTCATACCGGGACTAGCGGAGGGGAGGACGAGCAGTACTTC.

This chain uses TRBV9 with TRBJ2-1; 9 nucleotides align to TRBD1. The germline V gene encodes CDR1 SGDLS and CDR2 YYNGEE. This CDR3 spans 15 amino acids. V dropped 2 bases and J dropped 8; count of bases not matched to a gene: 8. The CDR3 reads CASSVWDREKDEQFF. In DNA form, the CDR3 reads TGTGCCAGCAGCGTTTGGGACAGGGAAAAAGATGAGCAGTTCTTC.

This clone was counted at least ten times. V gene TRBV7-2 combines with J gene TRBJ2-3; D possibly uses TRBD1 or TRBD2 (5 bases each). Germline CDR1 reads SGHTA; CDR2 reads FQGNSA. The CDR3 is 14 residues long. Trimming left V 1 base short and J 4 bases short, with 9 bases between. The DNA for the CDR3 is TGTGCCAGCAGCTTAGGGCTGGGACCAGATACGCAGTATTTT. Translating it yields CASSLGLGPDTQYF.

This clone was observed a handful of times. The V and J genes are TRBV30 and TRBJ2-2; D might be TRBD2 (6 bases). The V end was cut by 4 bases, the J end by 6 bases, with 9 bases between. In germline, CDR1 is GTSNPN, CDR2 SVGIG (reference sequence). The CDR3 consists of 12 residues. The CDR3 spells CAWTRGAGELFF. In DNA form, the CDR3 reads TGTGCCTGGACCCGCGGGGCCGGGGAGCTGTTTTTT.

This chain links TRBV11-3 with TRBJ2-7; D perhaps matches TRBD2 (5 bases). The CDR3 runs 14 residues. Trimming took off 7 bases at V and 6 bases at J, with 19 bases between the two ends. Germline values: CDR1 SGHNT, CDR2 YENEEA. CDR3 sequence (DNA): TGTGCCAGCACCCAAGACTATCCTCCTGGCGAGCAGTACTTC. It specifies CASTQDYPPGEQYF.

The chain couples TRBV7-9 to TRBJ2-1, with 8 bases lining up with TRBD1. The CDR3 extends over 11 amino acids. Germline-derived CDR1 and CDR2 are SEHNR and FQNEAQ (reference sequence). The CDR3 reads CRQGAADEQFF. For the CDR3, the DNA is TGTCGGCAGGGGGCAGCCGATGAGCAGTTCTTC.

The V and J genes are TRBV29-1 and TRBJ2-2; D might be TRBD1 (5 bases). This CDR3 has 13 amino acids. V was trimmed by 6 bases and J by 3 bases, leaving 11 bases between them. Germline loops: CDR1 SQVTM, CDR2 ANQGSEA. In nucleotides, the CDR3 is TGCAGCGTGGGGCAGTCTTACACCGGGGAGCTGTTTTTT. This codes for CSVGQSYTGELFF.